This passage covers 5 T cell receptor beta chains from one sample sequenced in a study of CD8+ T cells in alopecia areata. RNA was extracted and reverse transcribed into cDNA as the sequencing template. This table comes from immunoSEQ multiplex PCR, and its TCRdb copy is limited to in-frame clones, with some not included. The table shows approximately 89,000 clones, with roughly half occurring only once. Material: NKG2D-high CD8+ T cells sorted from blood. These receptors all come from a human donor with alopecia areata.

The chain uses TRBV27 and TRBJ2-1; D call uncertain. Germline CDR1 reads MNHEY; CDR2 reads SMNVEV (reference sequence). CDR3 length equals 12 residues. V lost 5 bases to trimming and J lost 6 bases, with 8 bases between them. Here the CDR3 DNA reads TGTGCCAGCAGTCCCCCCGCCAATGAGCAGTTCTTC. This translates into CASSPPANEQFF.

The chain is built from TRBV7-2 and TRBJ2-7; TRBD2 agrees at 11 bases. The CDR3 extends over 16 amino acids. With V trimmed by 4 bases and J by 2 bases, 7 bases remained unmatched. The germline V gene has CDR1 SGHTA and CDR2 FQGNSA. CDR3 region: CASSSLRGLAAYEQYF. The CDR3, as DNA: TGTGCCAGCAGCTCACTGAGGGGACTAGCGGCCTACGAGCAGTACTTC.

This chain links TRBV5-4 with TRBJ2-3; the D is unclear. Germline V CDR1 and CDR2: SGHNT, YYREEE (reference sequence). The CDR3 spans 13 residues. V was cut by 3 bases and J by 0 bases, with 5 bases left in between. CDR3 protein: CASSSDSTDTQYF. The CDR3 nucleotides are TGTGCCAGCAGCTCGGACAGCACAGATACGCAGTATTTT.

The chain carries TRBV27 and TRBJ2-7; D is unclear. V was trimmed by 8 bases and J by 1 base, leaving 12 bases between them. Germline assignment: CDR1 MNHEY and CDR2 SMNVEV (reference sequence). The CDR3 totals 13 residues. CDR3 DNA: TGTGCCAGCTCGGTCAGAGCTTCCTACGAGCAGTACTTC. Its translation: CASSVRASYEQYF.

On this clone: Other DNA sequences within the sample encode an identical CDR3. This rearrangement joins TRBV29-1 to TRBJ2-7; D is unclear. Germline CDR1 reads SQVTM; CDR2 reads ANQGSEA. CDR3 length: 11 amino acids. V was trimmed by 3 bases and J by 4 bases, leaving 7 bases between them. DNA of the CDR3: TGCAGCGTTGAGGGTAGTTACGAGCAGTACTTC. Translation gives CSVEGSYEQYF.